This is a list of T cell receptor beta chains from one sample in a study of T cells in Graves' hyperthyroidism and ophthalmopathy. TCRdb itself ran the multiplex PCR reads through MiXCR, one entry per CDR3 protein. The sample lists about 660,000 distinct CDR3 sequences, just under 45% occurring once. Sequenced material: peripheral blood or thyroid tissue (not recorded which). These receptors were collected from an adult man with Graves' disease, either hyperthyroidism or ophthalmopathy (not recorded which). Each CDR3 is given with its conserved first and last residue. A D gene is named only where the DNA matches it firmly. For some rows the clone size is stated as once, few or many, or as a class when expanded; others skip it.

D gene	V gene	J gene	clone size	CDR3 protein	CDR3 DNA
TRBD2	TRBV20-1	TRBJ2-3	few	CSVVAGATDTQYF	TGCAGCGTTGTTGCGGGAGCTACAGATACGCAGTATTTT
TRBD2	TRBV7-9	TRBJ2-7	NA	CASSQRTSGSSEQYF	TGTGCCAGCAGCCAACGGACTAGCGGGAGCTCCGAGCAGTACTTC
NA	TRBV20-1	TRBJ2-7	NA	CSARQPDRSPYEQYF	TGCAGTGCTAGACAACCGGACCGGTCTCCCTACGAGCAGTACTTC
NA	TRBV25-1	TRBJ1-2	few	CASSEYHGAYTNYGYTF	TGTGCCAGCAGTGAATACCACGGGGCCTATACTAACTATGGCTACACCTTC
TRBD1	TRBV28	TRBJ1-1	NA	CASSLQGQPTEAFF	TGTGCCAGCAGTTTACAGGGACAGCCCACTGAAGCTTTCTTT
TRBD2	TRBV20-1	TRBJ2-5	few	CSAETGGAWGTQYF	TGCAGTGCCGAGACCGGGGGGGCCTGGGGGACCCAGTACTTC
TRBD1	TRBV15	TRBJ1-6	NA	CATSTGVETGTVLSPLHF	TGTGCCACCAGCACAGGGGTGGAGACCGGGACAGTACTCTCACCCCTCCACTTT
NA	TRBV24-1	TRBJ1-4	many	CATSDRSQGYEKLFF	TGTGCCACCAGTGACCGGAGCCAGGGTTACGAAAAACTGTTTTTT
NA	TRBV10-3	TRBJ1-6	NA	CAIRGEYNSPLHF	TGTGCCATCAGGGGCGAGTATAATTCACCCCTCCACTTT
NA	TRBV29-1	TRBJ1-2	many	CSVDLLNYYTF	TGCAGCGTTGACCTGCTAAATTACTACACCTTC
NA	TRBV2	TRBJ2-1	NA	CASSEALGLADNEQFF	TGTGCCAGCAGTGAAGCGCTGGGGCTGGCCGACAATGAGCAGTTCTTC
NA	TRBV24-1	TRBJ1-4	NA	CATAGAGTNEKLFF	TGTGCCACCGCGGGCGCAGGGACTAATGAAAAACTGTTTTTT
NA	TRBV5-1	TRBJ2-5	NA	CASSLGFTGFQETQYF	TGCGCCAGCAGCTTGGGTTTTACAGGTTTCCAAGAGACCCAGTACTTC
NA	TRBV2	TRBJ1-5	many	CASSEGGRRGNQPQHF	TGTGCCAGCAGTGAGGGAGGCAGGCGGGGCAATCAGCCCCAGCATTTT
NA	TRBV7-8	TRBJ2-7	NA	CARGAGSYEQYF	TGTGCTAGGGGGGCCGGCTCCTACGAGCAGTACTTC